What follows describes a single T cell receptor beta chain. As yet, its antigen is unknown. TCRdb's table, derived via immunoSEQ multiplex PCR, lists solely in-frame clones and lacks some. Among tens of thousands of clones, roughly 89% were seen once, and the ten largest hold around 25%. This entry is derived from a study of OX40 agonist ivuxolimab in advanced cancers. Study-level background: Patients with hepatocellular carcinoma, melanoma, renal cell or head and neck cancer made up the dose-escalation patients. Participants averaged approximately 65 years of age (range about 23 to 80) and were roughly 80% male. Three patients got partial responses; one had hepatocellular carcinoma and two had cutaneous melanoma.

Findings and caveats of the study: On average, CD8+ T cells had more expanded clones than CD4+.

Germline CDR1 reads MGHRA; CDR2 reads YSYEKL. The ends lost 4 bases at V and 8 bases at J; junction bases unmatched: 10. The CDR3 sequence is 16 residues long. This receptor was identified in an adult with an advanced solid tumor such as melanoma, head and neck, liver or kidney cancer. The chain has TRBV4-1 and TRBJ1-4; 10 bases are shared with TRBD1. The source material was CD4+ or CD8+ T cells sorted from blood, sampled in a trial of the OX40 agonist ivuxolimab. This chain's CDR3 is CASSPRRGQGREKLFF. The CDR3 DNA is TGCGCCAGCAGCCCCCGGCGGGGACAGGGGCGCGAAAAACTGTTTTTT.